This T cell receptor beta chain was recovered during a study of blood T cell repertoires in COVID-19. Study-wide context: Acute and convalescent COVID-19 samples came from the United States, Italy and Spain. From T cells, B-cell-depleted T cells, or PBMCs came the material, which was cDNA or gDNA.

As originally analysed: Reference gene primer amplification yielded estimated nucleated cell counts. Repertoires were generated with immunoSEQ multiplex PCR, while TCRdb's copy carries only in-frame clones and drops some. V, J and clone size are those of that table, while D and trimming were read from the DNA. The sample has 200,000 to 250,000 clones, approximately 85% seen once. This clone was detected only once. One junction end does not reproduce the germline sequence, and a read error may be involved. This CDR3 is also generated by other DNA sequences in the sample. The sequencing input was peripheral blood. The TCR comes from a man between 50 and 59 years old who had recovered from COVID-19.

The CDR3 spells CASSYRGGQPQHF. CDR3 nucleotide sequence: TGTGCCAGCAGTTACAGGGGTGGACAGCCTCAGCATTTT. The rearrangement joins TRBV6-6 to TRBJ1-5, with D perhaps TRBD1 (6 bases). Germline assignment: CDR1 MNHNY and CDR2 SVGAGI (reference sequence). This CDR3 spans 13 amino acids.